The clone carrying this T cell receptor (beta chain) appeared a few times. This entry comes from a study of T-cell memory formation after mild COVID-19. TCRdb re-called the 5' RACE reads through MiXCR, storing one row per CDR3 protein. The sample has approximately 82,000 distinct CDR3 sequences; around 13% are singletons. There are 16 residues in the CDR3. With V trimmed by 2 bases and J by 0 bases, 3 bases remained unmatched. The germline CDR1 and CDR2 sequences are SQVTM and ANQGSEA. This receptor was identified in a man younger than 35 who had mild COVID-19 (a few samples of this study predate the infection). Cell type and time point are not known. Source material: PBMCs or a T cell subset sorted from them (not recorded which). The chain employs TRBV29-1 and TRBJ2-1; 11 nucleotides line up with TRBD2. CDR3 amino acids: CSVESSGGASYNEQFF. The CDR3 DNA reads TGCAGCGTTGAAAGTAGCGGGGGGGCCTCCTACAATGAGCAGTTCTTC.